The T cell receptor beta chain under discussion was sequenced for a study of response to subunit inactivated influenza vaccine. The sample holds a few counts of this clonotype. Its target is unknown. Study-wide results and limits: T cells newly recruited by each seasonal influenza vaccination are few, the authors suggested.

TCRdb itself ran the RT-PCR reads through MiXCR, one entry per CDR3 protein. In the table there are 550,000 to 600,000 distinct CDR3 sequences, roughly 10% of which are singletons. The sequence derives from a man between 45 and 60 years old who received an inactivated influenza vaccine. The input for sequencing was PBMCs from blood, taken on the day of vaccination.

CDR3 protein: CASSPAGFMNTEAFF. The DNA of the CDR3 is TGTGCCAGCTCACCCGCGGGGTTCATGAACACTGAAGCTTTCTTT. The genes are TRBV18 and TRBJ1-1; D unclear. V lost 3 bases and J 0 bases, leaving 11 bases between the germline ends. CDR3 length: 15 amino acids. Germline V lookup: CDR1 KGHSH, CDR2 LQKENI.